These 19 T cell receptor beta chains were all obtained from the same sample, sequenced in a study of T cells in Graves' hyperthyroidism and ophthalmopathy. Using RNA transcripts as the source, TCR beta CDR3 regions were amplified. The TCR CDR3 first-round RT-PCR relied on the HTBI primer set. TCRdb recomputed calls from the multiplex PCR reads with MiXCR, one row per CDR3 protein. The table lists approximately 410,000 distinct CDR3 sequences, 12% to 15% of them singletons. The sequenced sample was blood. Source of these receptors: a woman younger than 35 with Graves' hyperthyroidism.

At least ten counts were recorded for this clonotype. In DNA, the CDR3 is TGTGCCAGCAGAACCGGCAGGGCTAGCGGGAGGGCCAAGACCGGGGAGCTGTTTTTT. Its protein product is CASRTGRASGRAKTGELFF. The chain couples TRBV6-1 to TRBJ2-2; 12 positions match TRBD2. Germline lookup yields CDR1 MNHNS and CDR2 SASEGT. The J segment lost 5 bases and the V segment lost 6 bases, leaving 16 bases of the junction unmatched. The CDR3 is 19 residues long.

This clonotype turned up a few times. The chain links TRBV10-1 to TRBJ2-2; no clear D gene. This CDR3 spans 14 amino acids. Germline V gene sequence: CDR1 WNHNN, CDR2 SYGVQD (reference sequence). Trimming left V 4 bases short and J 4 bases short, with 10 bases between. Here the CDR3 DNA reads TGCGCCAGCAGTGGCAGCTGGGGCACCGGGGAGCTGTTTTTT. Protein product: CASSGSWGTGELFF.

This clonotype was observed at least ten times. The gene calls are TRBV12-3 or TRBV12-4 and TRBJ1-1; TRBD1 is a possible D gene (5 bases). Trimming cost V 0 bases and J 4 bases, with 6 bases left between them. The CDR3 length is 13 residues. Here the CDR3 DNA reads TGTGCCAGCAGTTTAGCGGGGCCCACTGAAGCTTTCTTT. Translated: CASSLAGPTEAFF.

In its sample, this clonotype was seen many times. The chain links TRBV12-3 or TRBV12-4 to TRBJ1-2, with TRBD1 matching 8 bases. The CDR3 is 13 amino acids. The V and J ends lost 6 bases and 4 bases, in that order; junction bases with no gene match: 4. Here the CDR3 reads CASRPGTGYGYTF. The CDR3 DNA follows: TGTGCCAGCAGGCCTGGGACAGGCTATGGCTACACCTTC.

This clonotype was picked up many times. Written as DNA, the CDR3 is TGTGCCAGCAGCTTACGTTCGGGGGCCGAGACCCAGTACTTC. Protein: CASSLRSGAETQYF. The V call is TRBV11-2, the J call TRBJ2-5; D is perhaps TRBD1 or TRBD2 (6 bases each). Trimming cost V 2 bases and J 5 bases, with 12 bases left between them. The CDR3 has 14 amino acids. Germline V gene data show CDR1 as SGHAT and CDR2 as FQNNGV.

This clonotype was observed a handful of times. The CDR3 DNA reads TGCGCCAGCAGCTTGTTGCCACGGGGGGACACTGAAGCTTTCTTT. Translating it yields CASSLLPRGDTEAFF. V is TRBV5-1 and J is TRBJ1-1; a possible D gene is TRBD1 (5 bases). Trimming removed 1 base from V and 3 bases from J, with 13 bases in between. CDR3 length: 15 amino acids. Germline loops: CDR1 SGHRS, CDR2 YFSETQ.

This clonotype was counted at least ten times. V and J are TRBV7-8 and TRBJ2-3; 7 bases match TRBD2. This CDR3 has 16 amino acids. Losses at the gene ends were 10 bases for V and 2 bases for J; bases not matched to a gene: 15. From germline, CDR1 is SGHVS and CDR2 FQNEAQ. DNA for the CDR3: TGTGCCACCAAAAACCCCCCCACTAGCGTCACAGATACGCAGTATTTT. The encoded protein is CATKNPPTSVTDTQYF.

This clonotype has ten or more counts. The genes are TRBV7-2 and TRBJ2-1, with D possibly being TRBD2 (5 bases). This CDR3 has 13 residues. Trimming removed 3 bases from V and 5 bases from J, with 8 bases in between. Germline V gives CDR1 SGHTA, CDR2 FQGNSA. The CDR3 sequence is CASSFAGNNEQFF. The CDR3 DNA is TGTGCCAGCAGCTTCGCCGGGAACAATGAGCAGTTCTTC.

This clonotype occurred many times. The rearrangement links TRBV3-1 to TRBJ2-5; D perhaps matches TRBD1 (6 bases). The CDR3 extends over 14 amino acids. Trimming cost V 1 base and J 1 base, with 7 bases left between them. The germline gives CDR1 LGHDT, CDR2 YNNKEL (reference sequence). The CDR3 spells CASSQVDSQETQYF. The CDR3 DNA reads as TGTGCCAGCAGCCAAGTGGACAGCCAAGAGACCCAGTACTTC.

This clonotype was seen a handful of times. This sequence joins TRBV24-1 and TRBJ2-1; D assignment may be TRBD1 or TRBD2 (5 bases each). V lost 5 bases and J lost 5, with 21 bases in between. The germline V gene encodes CDR1 KGHDR and CDR2 SFDVKD. This CDR3 contains 17 residues. CDR3 in amino acids: CATSALGEGRVDNEQFF. CDR3 nucleotides: TGTGCCACCAGTGCCCTGGGGGAAGGCAGGGTAGACAATGAGCAGTTCTTC.

Details on this clonotype: One base away lies a much larger clone, so this may be a sequencing read error. J is TRBJ2-3 and V is TRBV9; 10 bases match TRBD2. In germline, CDR1 is SGDLS, CDR2 YYNGEE. The CDR3 consists of 15 residues. The CDR3 loop reads CVSSVGPSGSVTQYF. In DNA, the CDR3 is TGTGTCAGCAGCGTAGGACCTAGCGGGAGTGTTACGCAGTATTTT. Drawing the rest from reference TRBV9 and TRBJ2-3, the complete variable domain is DSGVTQTPKHLITATGQRVTLRCSPRSGDLSVYWYQQSLDQGLQFLIQYYNGEERAKGNILERFSAQQFPDLHSELNLSSLELGDSALYFCVSSVGPSGSVTQYFGPGTRLTVL.

This clonotype was observed many times. J is TRBJ2-1 and V is TRBV6-1, with 11 bases matching TRBD1. This CDR3 has 13 amino acids. Trimming at V came to 11 bases and at J to 3 bases, leaving 3 bases not matched to a gene. CDR1 is MNHNS, CDR2 SASEGT, per germline. The CDR3 DNA follows: TGTGCCGGACAGGGGGCGATCTACAATGAGCAGTTCTTC. This translates into CAGQGAIYNEQFF.

This clonotype has a count of ten or more. The J gene is TRBJ2-1, the V gene TRBV28, with 11 bases identical to TRBD2. V gave up 5 bases and J gave up 8 bases; unmatched junction bases: 11. The length of the CDR3 is 16 residues. Germline CDR1 reads MDHEN; CDR2 reads SYDVKM. Written as DNA, the CDR3 is TGTGCCAGCAGTCATGATAGCGGGAGGGCCTATTATGAGCAGTTCTTC. Translating it yields CASSHDSGRAYYEQFF.

The chain joins TRBV2 to TRBJ2-2; 8 nucleotides align to TRBD2. The CDR3 sequence is 17 residues long. CDR1 and CDR2 from the germline V gene are SNHLY and FYNNEI. Unmatched junction bases numbered 13, after V lost 6 bases and J lost 4 bases. The CDR3 sequence: CASRAPAGGGGTGELFF. The DNA of the CDR3 is TGTGCCAGCAGGGCCCCGGCGGGAGGAGGGGGCACCGGGGAGCTGTTTTTT.

This clonotype was observed many times. This rearrangement joins TRBV12-3 or TRBV12-4 to TRBJ2-3; D is unresolved. Trimming removed 8 bases from V and 2 bases from J, with 11 bases in between. The CDR3 is 13 amino acids. The CDR3 loop reads CASGKTHTDTQYF. CDR3 nucleotide sequence: TGTGCCAGCGGGAAGACCCACACAGATACGCAGTATTTT.

This rearrangement joins TRBV20-1 to TRBJ1-6; D is possibly TRBD1 (5 bases). V lost 3 bases to trimming and J lost 12 bases, with 9 bases between them. Per the germline V gene, CDR1 is DFQATT and CDR2 is SNEGSKA (reference sequence). CDR3 length: 11 amino acids. The CDR3 spells CSARIRGPLHF. The CDR3 bases are TGCAGTGCTAGGATTAGGGGACCCCTCCACTTT.

This clonotype was recorded many times. The chain links TRBV6-1 to TRBJ2-3; 7 bases are shared with TRBD1. The CDR3 length is 15 residues. V dropped 6 bases and J dropped 2; count of bases not matched to a gene: 8. The germline V gene encodes CDR1 MNHNS and CDR2 SASEGT. For the CDR3, the DNA is TGTGCCAGCAGCCCTACCGGGACAGCCACAGATACGCAGTATTTT. It translates to CASSPTGTATDTQYF.

Remarks on this clonotype: A read error may be the cause here, since a much bigger clone is one base away. This sequence joins TRBV20-1 and TRBJ2-5, with D maybe TRBD2 (5 bases). The length of the CDR3 is 14 residues. Per the germline V gene, CDR1 is DFQATT and CDR2 is SNEGSKA (reference sequence). V was shortened by 4 bases and J by 4 bases, with 16 bases between the two germline ends. CDR3 sequence reads: CSAILGVLGETQYF. CDR3 nucleotides: TGCAGTGCTATACTGGGAGTTCTTGGAGAGACCCAGTACTTC.

There are many counts of this clonotype. The chain carries TRBV20-1 and TRBJ2-5; no definite D call. This CDR3 comprises 12 residues. The V gene's germline CDR1 is DFQATT and CDR2 SNEGSKA (reference sequence). Trimming removed 4 bases at V and 1 base at J, with 7 bases between. CDR3: CSATYFQETQYF. The CDR3 DNA reads as TGCAGTGCTACCTACTTCCAAGAGACCCAGTACTTC.